Sequencing of this TCR beta chain was carried out in a study of blood T cell repertoires in COVID-19. Recruited during active infection, patients (from Seattle) were subsequently followed longitudinally. Libraries were prepared by immunoSEQ multiplex PCR; TCRdb keeps only in-frame clonotypes and omits some of them. The sample has some 360,000 clones, 80% to 90% seen once. Between the trimmed V and J ends, which lost 2 bases and 0 bases, there was a span of 9 bases. CDR3 size: 15 residues. Germline CDR1 is SGHKS and CDR2 is YYEKEE (reference sequence). Input material: peripheral blood. The chain uses TRBV5-5 and TRBJ1-3; D is uncertain. The receptor was isolated from a woman in her fifties or sixties with COVID-19, enrolled during active disease. This chain's CDR3 is CASSFGTSSGNTIYF. The CDR3 DNA reads TGTGCCAGCAGCTTCGGCACTAGCTCTGGAAACACCATATATTTT.